This paragraph covers one T cell receptor beta chain sequence. Its specificity is unknown. The CDR3 end lies 3 residues beyond the end of the read and is filled in from the germline J gene. The data belong to a study of T cells in women clearing cervical HPV infection. CDR3 size: 12 residues. Trimming removed 1 base at V and 9 bases at J, with 4 bases between. Germline V lookup: CDR1 MDHEN, CDR2 SYDVKM. Study-level points and caveats: T-cell numbers per sample were unknown and may explain richness differences. A classifier using richness and V gene abundances reached an AUC of approximately 0.8. Controls had more TRBV6-7 (0.16%) than cases (about 0.11%).

The repertoire was sequenced with immunoSEQ multiplex PCR; TCRdb's copy has only in-frame clones and lacks some. The table lists over 45,000 clones, with approximately 1% in the top ten. The chain recombines TRBV28 with TRBJ1-6; D unresolved. The TCR comes from a woman between 18 and 69 years old with a cervical HPV16 infection that either progressed to CIN3+ or cleared (not recorded which). Sequencing used blood buffy coat. CDR3 protein: CASSLFGSPLHF. The CDR3 DNA, read in part, is TGTGCCAGCAGTTTATTCGGTTCACCC.